The 14 T cell receptor beta chains reported below all come from one sample, sequenced in a study of early T cells in non-severe SARS-CoV-2 infection. Using its own MiXCR run on the 5' RACE reads, TCRdb lists one record per CDR3 protein. The sample gives approximately 62,000 distinct CDR3 sequences, approximately 13% of which show up once; 4.4% is in the top ten. Sequences were obtained from whole blood. These receptors all stem from an adult who was a healthcare worker with PCR-confirmed SARS-CoV-2 infection or an uninfected control (not recorded which).

In its sample, this clonotype was seen a few times. The V call is TRBV9, the J call TRBJ1-3; no firm D call. Trimming pared 0 bases from V and 2 bases from J, leaving 9 bases between. This CDR3 has 15 amino acids. Germline V CDR1 and CDR2: SGDLS, YYNGEE. CDR3 loop: CASSVGSNPGNTIYF. The CDR3 region has the DNA TGTGCCAGCAGCGTAGGGAGCAACCCTGGAAACACCATATATTTT.

This clonotype was found a few times. The rearrangement joins TRBV6-5 to TRBJ1-5; D remains unclear. The CDR3 is 13 amino acids. The germline gives CDR1 MNHEY, CDR2 SVGAGI. V was shortened by 0 bases and J by 3 bases, with 3 bases between the two germline ends. The CDR3 loop reads CASSYSNNQPQHF. The CDR3 DNA follows: TGTGCCAGCAGTTACTCGAACAATCAGCCCCAGCATTTT.

This clonotype was counted at least ten times. This chain links TRBV30 with TRBJ1-1; D is possibly TRBD1 (5 bases). Looked up from germline, CDR1 is GTSNPN and CDR2 is SVGIG (reference sequence). With 4 bases removed from V and 7 bases from J, the gap between germline ends came to 19 bases. This CDR3 contains 14 residues. The CDR3 sequence is CAWTRQRKLIEAFF. Here the CDR3 DNA reads TGTGCCTGGACTAGACAGCGCAAGCTGATTGAAGCTTTCTTT.

The rearrangement links TRBV21-1 to TRBJ2-3; the table names TRBD2, a call not compared with the DNA. TRBV21-1 is listed as a pseudogene. The CDR3 runs 17 residues. The chain's CDR3 is CASTETSGACSTDTQYF. The CDR3 DNA sequence: TGTGCCAGCACCGAAACTAGCGGGGCCTGTAGCACAGATACGCAGTATTTT.

In this sample, this clonotype turned up a few times. The gene calls are TRBV7-3 and TRBJ2-6; D not certain. Between the trimmed V and J ends, which lost 5 bases and 2 bases, there was a span of 13 bases. There are 16 residues in the CDR3. Germline V gene sequence: CDR1 SGHTA, CDR2 FQGTGA. This CDR3 is CASSPLGVTGANVLTF. CDR3 in DNA: TGTGCCAGCAGCCCACTTGGGGTAACTGGGGCCAACGTCCTGACTTTC.

This clonotype showed up many times. The chain joins TRBV5-1 to TRBJ2-7; D is possibly TRBD1 or TRBD2 (5 bases each). With 0 bases removed from V and 1 base from J, the gap between germline ends came to 14 bases. This CDR3 contains 16 residues. In germline, CDR1 is SGHRS, CDR2 YFSETQ. This CDR3 is CASSLARDPRSYEQYF. CDR3 nucleotides: TGCGCCAGCAGCTTGGCCCGGGACCCAAGATCCTACGAGCAGTACTTC.

The chain employs TRBV12-3 or TRBV12-4 and TRBJ1-5, with 7 bases lining up with TRBD1. This CDR3 spans 15 amino acids. The V segment lost 5 bases and the J segment 7 bases; nucleotides outside the gene matches: 11. Here the CDR3 DNA reads TGTGCCAGCAGTCTCCGGGACAGCCGGGACCAGCCCCAGCATTTT. It specifies CASSLRDSRDQPQHF.

The V call is TRBV9, the J call TRBJ2-5, with TRBD2 as a possible D gene (6 bases). The CDR3 extends over 14 amino acids. Germline CDR1 SGDLS, CDR2 YYNGEE. V was clipped by 4 bases and J by 1 base, with 11 bases between them. CDR3 bases: TGTGCCAGCAGCTCACTAGCCGCCCAAGAGACCCAGTACTTC. Translation gives CASSSLAAQETQYF.

This clonotype was counted only a few times. The CDR3 spells CASSPFLSGANVLTF. The CDR3 DNA sequence: TGTGCCAGCAGCCCCTTCCTCTCTGGGGCCAACGTCCTGACTTTC. The chain links TRBV9 to TRBJ2-6; no reliable D call. Germline V gene data show CDR1 as SGDLS and CDR2 as YYNGEE. The CDR3 totals 15 residues. V was clipped by 4 bases and J by 0 bases, with 8 bases between them.

V usage is TRBV10-2 and J usage is TRBJ1-3; D remains unclear. The CDR3 covers 12 residues. V was trimmed by 2 bases and J by 4 bases, leaving 3 bases between them. The germline CDR1 and CDR2 sequences are WSHSY and SAAADI. CDR3 nucleotides: TGCGCCAGCAGTGAGGGCGGAAACACCATATATTTT. Translating gives CASSEGGNTIYF.

This clonotype was counted many times. The chain uses TRBV27 and TRBJ2-3; the match to TRBD2 covers 8 bases. The CDR3 runs to 15 residues. Germline CDR1 is MNHEY and CDR2 is SMNVEV (reference sequence). With V trimmed by 6 bases and J by 3 bases, 8 bases remained unmatched. CDR3 sequence reads: CASRPRGGQTDTQYF. The CDR3 DNA follows: TGTGCCAGCAGGCCCCGCGGGGGGCAAACAGATACGCAGTATTTT.

There are many counts of this clonotype. The chain is built from TRBV30 and TRBJ1-5; D may be TRBD1 (6 bases). The germline V and J ends were trimmed by 2 bases and 1 base, with 9 bases remaining between them. The CDR3 is 14 amino acids. The germline gives CDR1 GTSNPN, CDR2 SVGIG (reference sequence). As DNA, the CDR3 is TGTGCCTGGAGTCCTACAGGGAGCAATCAGCCCCAGCATTTT. Residues: CAWSPTGSNQPQHF.

This clonotype has a count of ten or more. The V call is TRBV5-1, the J call TRBJ2-1, with TRBD2 as a possible D gene (6 bases). The CDR3 contains 15 residues. V was clipped by 0 bases and J by 4 bases, with 11 bases between them. Per the germline V gene, CDR1 is SGHRS and CDR2 is YFSETQ. The CDR3 sequence: CASSLEGLEYNEQFF. As DNA, the CDR3 is TGCGCCAGCAGCTTGGAGGGACTGGAGTACAATGAGCAGTTCTTC.

This chain connects TRBV13 to TRBJ1-2, with a possible D match to TRBD1 (5 bases). The V and J ends lost 5 bases and 6 bases respectively, with 19 bases between them. Germline CDR1 reads PRHDT; CDR2 reads FYEKMQ (reference sequence). The CDR3 length is 15 residues. The CDR3 sequence is CASSHSGRAGHGYTF. CDR3 nucleotides: TGTGCCAGCAGCCACTCGGGACGCGCAGGACATGGCTACACCTTC.